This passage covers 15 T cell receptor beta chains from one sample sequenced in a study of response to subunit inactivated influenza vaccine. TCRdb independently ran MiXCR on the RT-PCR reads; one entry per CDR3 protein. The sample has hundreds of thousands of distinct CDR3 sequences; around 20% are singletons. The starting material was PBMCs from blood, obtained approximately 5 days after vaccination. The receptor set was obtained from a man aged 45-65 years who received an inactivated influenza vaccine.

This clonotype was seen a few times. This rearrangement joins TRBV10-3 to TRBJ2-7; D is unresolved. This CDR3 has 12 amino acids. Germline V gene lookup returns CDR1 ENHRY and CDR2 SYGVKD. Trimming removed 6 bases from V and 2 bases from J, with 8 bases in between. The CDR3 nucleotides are TGTGCCATCAGCAGTAGGCCCTACGAGCAGTACTTC. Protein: CAISSRPYEQYF.

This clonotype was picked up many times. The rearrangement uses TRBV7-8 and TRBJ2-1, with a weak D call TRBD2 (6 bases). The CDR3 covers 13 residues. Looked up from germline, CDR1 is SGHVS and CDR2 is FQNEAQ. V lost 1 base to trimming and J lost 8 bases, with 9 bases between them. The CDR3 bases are TGTGCCAGCAGCTTAGTGCGGGATCATGAGCAGTTCTTC. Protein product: CASSLVRDHEQFF.

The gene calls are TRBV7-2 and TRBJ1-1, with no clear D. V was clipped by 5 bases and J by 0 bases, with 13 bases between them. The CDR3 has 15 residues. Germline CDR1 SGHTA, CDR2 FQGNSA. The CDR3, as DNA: TGTGCCAGCAGCATCAATGGAGTCATGAACACTGAAGCTTTCTTT. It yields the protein CASSINGVMNTEAFF. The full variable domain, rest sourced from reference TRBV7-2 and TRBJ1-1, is GAGVSQSPSNKVTEKGKDVELRCDPISGHTALYWYRQSLGQGLEFLIYFQGNSAPDKSGLPSDRFSAERTGGSVSTLTIQRTQQEDSAVYLCASSINGVMNTEAFFGQGTRLTVV.

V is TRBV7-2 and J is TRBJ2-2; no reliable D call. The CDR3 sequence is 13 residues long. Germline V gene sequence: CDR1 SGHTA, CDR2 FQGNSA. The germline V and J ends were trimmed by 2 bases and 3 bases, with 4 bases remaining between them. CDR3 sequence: CASSLYYTGELFF. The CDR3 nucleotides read TGTGCCAGCAGCTTATATTACACCGGGGAGCTGTTTTTT.

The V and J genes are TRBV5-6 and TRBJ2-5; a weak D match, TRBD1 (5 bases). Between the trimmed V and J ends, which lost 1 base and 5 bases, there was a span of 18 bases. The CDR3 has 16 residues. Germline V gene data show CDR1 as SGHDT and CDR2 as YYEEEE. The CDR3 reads CASSLWFGQGWETQYF. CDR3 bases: TGTGCCAGCAGCTTGTGGTTTGGGCAGGGCTGGGAGACCCAGTACTTC.

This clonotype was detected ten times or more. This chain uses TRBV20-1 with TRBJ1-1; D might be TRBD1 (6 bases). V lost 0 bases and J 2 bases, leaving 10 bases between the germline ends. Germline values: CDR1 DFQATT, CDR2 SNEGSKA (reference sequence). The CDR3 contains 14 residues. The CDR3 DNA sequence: TGCAGTGCTAGAGATGGGGGCCTAAACACTGAAGCTTTCTTT. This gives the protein CSARDGGLNTEAFF.

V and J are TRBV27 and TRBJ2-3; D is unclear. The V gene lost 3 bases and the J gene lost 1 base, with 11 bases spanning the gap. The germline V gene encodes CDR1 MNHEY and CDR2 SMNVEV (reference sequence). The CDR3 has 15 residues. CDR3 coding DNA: TGTGCCAGCAGTTTTACGACCTCCCGCACAGATACGCAGTATTTT. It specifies CASSFTTSRTDTQYF.

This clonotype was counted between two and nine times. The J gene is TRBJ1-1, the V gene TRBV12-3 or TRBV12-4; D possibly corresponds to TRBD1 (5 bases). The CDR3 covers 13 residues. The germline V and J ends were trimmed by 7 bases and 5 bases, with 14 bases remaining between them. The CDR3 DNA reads TGTGCCAGCACCCTCGGGGCAAAGACTGAAGCTTTCTTT. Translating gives CASTLGAKTEAFF.

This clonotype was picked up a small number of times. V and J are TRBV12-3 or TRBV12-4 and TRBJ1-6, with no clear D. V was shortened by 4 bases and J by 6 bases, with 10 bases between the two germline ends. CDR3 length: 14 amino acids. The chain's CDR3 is CASSSRIRNSPLHF. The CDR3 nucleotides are TGTGCCAGCAGTTCCCGAATCCGTAATTCACCCCTCCACTTT.

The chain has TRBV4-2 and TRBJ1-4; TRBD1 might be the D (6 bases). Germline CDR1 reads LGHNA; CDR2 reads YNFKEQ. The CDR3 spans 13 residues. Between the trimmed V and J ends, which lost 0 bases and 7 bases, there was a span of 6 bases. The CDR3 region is CASSQDRGEKLFF. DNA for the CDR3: TGTGCCAGCAGCCAAGACAGGGGTGAAAAACTGTTTTTT.

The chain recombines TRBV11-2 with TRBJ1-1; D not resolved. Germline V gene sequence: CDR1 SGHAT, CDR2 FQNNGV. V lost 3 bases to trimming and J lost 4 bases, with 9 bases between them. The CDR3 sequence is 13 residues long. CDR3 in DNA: TGTGCCAGCAGCTTTGGGCCCCGCACTGAAGCTTTCTTT. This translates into CASSFGPRTEAFF.

The CDR3 coding sequence is TGCAGTGCTAGAGGGGGAGGGACAGGGGTGCGGAACACTGAAGCTTTCTTT. It encodes CSARGGGTGVRNTEAFF. The chain combines TRBV20-1 with TRBJ1-1; 10 bases are shared with TRBD1. With V trimmed by 1 base and J by 1 base, 9 bases remained unmatched. This CDR3 has 17 amino acids. CDR1 and CDR2 (germline): DFQATT, SNEGSKA (reference sequence).

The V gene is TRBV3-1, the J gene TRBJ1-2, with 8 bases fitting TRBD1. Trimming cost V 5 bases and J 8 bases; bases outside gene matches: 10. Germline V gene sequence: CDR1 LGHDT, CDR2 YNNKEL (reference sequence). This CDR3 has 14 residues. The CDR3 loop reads CASSFDRRTGGYTF. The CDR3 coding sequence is TGTGCCAGCAGCTTTGACAGGCGGACAGGGGGCTACACCTTC.

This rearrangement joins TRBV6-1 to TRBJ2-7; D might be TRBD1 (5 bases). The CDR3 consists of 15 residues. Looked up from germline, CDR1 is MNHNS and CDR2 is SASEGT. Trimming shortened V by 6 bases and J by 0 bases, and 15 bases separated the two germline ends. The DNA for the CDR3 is TGTGCCAGCAGAGCTATCAGGGATAGCTCCTACGAGCAGTACTTC. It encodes CASRAIRDSSYEQYF.

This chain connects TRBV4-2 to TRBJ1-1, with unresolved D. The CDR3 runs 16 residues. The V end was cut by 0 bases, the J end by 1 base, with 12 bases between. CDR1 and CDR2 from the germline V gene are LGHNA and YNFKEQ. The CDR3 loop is CASSQDIFGGNTEAFF. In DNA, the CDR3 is TGTGCCAGCAGCCAAGATATATTCGGCGGGAACACTGAAGCTTTCTTT.